This T cell receptor beta chain emerged from a study of T cells in localized non-small cell lung cancer. There are a few counts of this clone. Germline values: CDR1 MDHEN, CDR2 SYDVKM. V lost 5 bases, J lost 10 bases, and 15 bases lay in between. CDR3 size: 12 residues. Method: immunoSEQ multiplex PCR; TCRdb's copy keeps in-frame clones and lacks some. The repertoire holds 5,200 or so clones, with 84% as singletons. J is TRBJ2-7 and V is TRBV28; D unclear. This sequence originates from a female donor of 60 years or more with stage II lung adenocarcinoma. Source: peripheral blood mononuclear cells, taken before any cancer treatment. The CDR3 DNA reads as TGTGCCAGCAGTGGCCGGTCCTTTATCCAGTACGTC. This translates into CASSGRSFIQYV.